The present TCR beta chain was sequenced within a study of blood T cell repertoires in COVID-19. Whole-study context: T cells, B-cell-depleted T cells, or PBMCs provided the cDNA or gDNA that served as material.

Trimming at V came to 6 bases and at J to 7 bases, leaving 10 bases not matched to a gene. In germline, CDR1 is SGHTA, CDR2 FQGNSA. The CDR3 is 16 amino acids. Per the study methods: It was from reference gene primer amplification that nucleated cell counts were estimated. TCRdb's copy holds only in-frame clones and misses some; the assay was immunoSEQ multiplex PCR. That table gives V, J and clone size, and the DNA gave D and trimming. The data hold more than 400,000 clones, with 80% to 90% observed a single time. The TCR sequence derives from a human donor in a cohort sampled during active COVID-19. V usage is TRBV7-2 and J usage is TRBJ2-1, with 12 bases fitting TRBD2. Material: peripheral blood. This CDR3 is CASRLRLAGAYNEQFF. The CDR3, as DNA: TGTGCCAGCAGACTCCGACTAGCGGGAGCATATAATGAGCAGTTCTTC.